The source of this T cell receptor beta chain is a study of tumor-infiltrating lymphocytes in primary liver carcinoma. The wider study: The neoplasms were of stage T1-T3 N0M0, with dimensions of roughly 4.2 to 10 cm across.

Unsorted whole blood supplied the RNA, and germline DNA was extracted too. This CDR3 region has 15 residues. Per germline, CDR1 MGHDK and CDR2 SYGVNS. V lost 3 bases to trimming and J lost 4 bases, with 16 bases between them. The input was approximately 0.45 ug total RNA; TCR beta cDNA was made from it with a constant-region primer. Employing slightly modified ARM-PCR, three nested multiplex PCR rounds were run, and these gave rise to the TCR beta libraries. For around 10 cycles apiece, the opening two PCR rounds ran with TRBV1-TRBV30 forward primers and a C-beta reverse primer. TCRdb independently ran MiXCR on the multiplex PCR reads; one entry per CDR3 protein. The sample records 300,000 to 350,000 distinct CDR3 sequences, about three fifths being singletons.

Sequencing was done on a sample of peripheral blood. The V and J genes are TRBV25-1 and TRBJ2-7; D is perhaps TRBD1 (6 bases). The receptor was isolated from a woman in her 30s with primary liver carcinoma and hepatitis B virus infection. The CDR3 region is CASSELGTPDYEQYF. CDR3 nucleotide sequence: TGTGCCAGCAGTGAGTTGGGGACACCTGATTACGAGCAGTACTTC.